Below, one TCR beta chain is given with its context. The entry originates in a study of shared clonotypes between healthy human individuals. Every subset's genomic DNA went evenly onto several immunoSEQ plates. Clones were read by immunoSEQ multiplex PCR, and TCRdb kept only the in-frame ones, dropping some. The repertoire consists of about 1,500,000 clones, with 95% to 97% occurring once and the leading ten covering approximately 1.1%. V gave up 7 bases and J gave up 4 bases; unmatched junction bases: 6. The CDR3 covers 14 residues. CDR1 is LNHDA, CDR2 SQIVND, per germline (reference sequence). V is TRBV19 and J is TRBJ1-4; TRBD1 matches 7 bases. The sample taken for sequencing was naive CD4+ T cells sorted from blood. Subset noted: CD45RA+ positively selected. The receptor was derived from a man aged 25-45 years in good health. The CDR3 loop reads CASNHGTVNEKLFF. CDR3 nucleotides: TGTGCCAGTAACCACGGGACAGTTAATGAAAAACTGTTTTTT.